A single sample is the source of the 32 T cell receptor beta chains below, sequenced in a study of glioma-infiltrating T cells. The iRepertoire nested amplicon-rescue multiplex PCR amplified TCR alpha and beta CDR3s from RNA. TCRdb fed the multiplex PCR reads into MiXCR, producing one record per CDR3 protein. The sample has roughly 120,000 distinct CDR3 sequences, about 23% seen once. Sequences were obtained from glioma tissue, nonneoplastic brain tissue, or PBMCs (not recorded which). Every receptor here comes from a human donor with low-grade glioma or glioblastoma, undergoing nonglioma brain surgery, or in good health (not recorded which).

J is TRBJ2-1 and V is TRBV6-1; 8 bases agree with TRBD2. CDR1 and CDR2 from the germline V gene are MNHNS and SASEGT. Trimming took 10 bases from V and 0 from J; bases not matched to a gene: 8. The CDR3 totals 15 residues. CDR3 in DNA: TGTGCCATCAGGGAGCGGGAGAGCTCCTACAATGAGCAGTTCTTC. Amino acid sequence: CAIRERESSYNEQFF.

At least ten counts were recorded for this clonotype. This chain uses TRBV7-2 with TRBJ2-2; TRBD2 might be the D (7 bases). The CDR3 extends over 14 amino acids. V was pared by 8 bases and J by 4 bases, with 14 bases between. The germline V gene has CDR1 SGHTA and CDR2 FQGNSA. The CDR3 bases are TGTGCCAGCGCGGCGGGGGCGAGCACCGGGGAGCTGTTTTTT. Protein sequence: CASAAGASTGELFF.

The J gene is TRBJ2-3, the V gene TRBV6-6, with 11 bases fitting TRBD2. Per germline, CDR1 MNHNY and CDR2 SVGAGI (reference sequence). The CDR3 is 16 amino acids. Trimming cost V 1 base and J 2 bases; bases outside gene matches: 2. The DNA for the CDR3 is TGTGCCAGCAGTTACTTACTAGCGGGAGACACAGATACGCAGTATTTT. Its protein is CASSYLLAGDTDTQYF.

Ten or more counts support this clonotype. The chain links TRBV27 to TRBJ2-5; D may be TRBD1 (5 bases). The CDR3 runs to 12 residues. V lost 4 bases, J lost 7 bases, and 10 bases lay in between. CDR1 is MNHEY, CDR2 SMNVEV, per germline (reference sequence). The CDR3 sequence: CASSYQGGTQYF. The CDR3 DNA follows: TGTGCCAGCAGTTACCAGGGTGGGACCCAGTACTTC.

This clonotype was counted ten times or more. V is TRBV4-1 and J is TRBJ2-7, with 7 bases aligning to TRBD2. There are 15 residues in the CDR3. CDR1 and CDR2 (germline): MGHRA, YSYEKL. Trimming removed 2 bases from V and 1 base from J; junction bases left unmatched: 5. DNA for the CDR3: TGCGCCAGCAGCCAAAATCGCGGGAGTTCCTACGAGCAGTACTTC. Encoded protein: CASSQNRGSSYEQYF.

This clonotype appeared many times. J is TRBJ2-1 and V is TRBV6-1; 11 bases are a match to TRBD2. The ends lost 5 bases at V and 12 bases at J; junction bases unmatched: 9. This CDR3 has 14 amino acids. The germline V gene encodes CDR1 MNHNS and CDR2 SASEGT. The CDR3 loop reads CASSWDLAGGWQFF. The DNA of the CDR3 is TGTGCCAGCAGTTGGGACCTAGCGGGAGGTTGGCAGTTCTTC.

Comments on this clonotype: A single base separates this from a much larger clone, so it may be a read error. The rearrangement links TRBV19 to TRBJ1-5; unclear D gene. This CDR3 has 15 amino acids. The germline gives CDR1 LNHDA, CDR2 SQIVND (reference sequence). The CDR3 reads CASSIHNSLDQPKHF. The DNA for the CDR3 is TGTGCCAGTAGTATTCACAACAGCCTCGATCAGCCCAAGCATTTT.

V gene TRBV9 combines with J gene TRBJ1-3; D is uncertain. CDR1 SGDLS and CDR2 YYNGEE come from the germline V gene. Between the trimmed V and J ends, which lost 0 bases and 2 bases, there was a span of 9 bases. There are 15 residues in the CDR3. The CDR3: CASSVGDTPGNTIYF. The CDR3 nucleotides read TGTGCCAGCAGCGTAGGGGATACTCCTGGAAACACCATATATTTT.

This clonotype was counted a few times. A single base separates this from a much larger clone, so it may be a read error. In this CDR3 the conserved last residue, phenylalanine or tryptophan, is missing, so a read error is likely. The genes are TRBV20-1 and TRBJ1-1, with TRBD1 matching 8 bases. Per the germline V gene, CDR1 is DFQATT and CDR2 is SNEGSKA (reference sequence). The V gene end was trimmed by 6 bases and the J gene end by 3 bases; junction bases not matched to a gene: 9. The CDR3 covers 14 residues. The CDR3 loop reads CSAFGQGADTEAFS. The CDR3 nucleotides read TGCAGTGCGTTCGGACAGGGAGCGGACACTGAAGCTTTCTCT.

Regarding this clonotype: This sequence may be a read error, since a much larger clone differs from it by one base. The CDR3 nucleotides are TGCGCCAGCAGCCAAGTTGACCCCCTTTGGAACGAGCAGTACTTC. Translation: CASSQVDPLWNEQYF. V usage is TRBV4-1 and J usage is TRBJ2-7; no reliable D call. The V end lost 1 base, the J end lost 5 bases, and 15 bases lay between the germline ends. CDR1 and CDR2 (germline): MGHRA, YSYEKL. The CDR3 has 15 amino acids.

This clonotype was counted ten times or more. The chain combines TRBV24-1 with TRBJ1-2; 7 nucleotides match TRBD1. The CDR3 sequence is 14 residues long. Germline V gene data show CDR1 as KGHDR and CDR2 as SFDVKD. Trimming took 8 bases from V and 8 from J; bases not matched to a gene: 13. The CDR3 loop is CATNLGQVIGGYTF. The CDR3 DNA reads TGTGCCACCAATTTAGGACAGGTGATTGGAGGCTACACCTTC.

This clonotype was observed at least ten times. The chain has TRBV15 and TRBJ2-3, with D perhaps being TRBD1 or TRBD2 (5 bases each). Germline CDR1 reads LNHNV; CDR2 reads YYDKDF (reference sequence). The CDR3 runs 15 residues. The V end was cut by 5 bases, the J end by 3 bases, with 15 bases between. CDR3 loop: CATSGWGRLTDTQYF. As DNA, the CDR3 is TGTGCCACCAGCGGATGGGGACGTCTTACAGATACGCAGTATTTT.

This clonotype was counted ten times or more. The rearrangement links TRBV7-2 to TRBJ1-1; D gene ambiguous. CDR3 length equals 13 residues. The germline V and J ends were trimmed by 0 bases and 0 bases, with 2 bases remaining between them. The germline gives CDR1 SGHTA, CDR2 FQGNSA. The CDR3 sequence: CASSLALNTEAFF. The CDR3 DNA sequence: TGTGCCAGCAGCTTAGCACTGAACACTGAAGCTTTCTTT.

This clonotype was found many times. The chain links TRBV10-3 to TRBJ2-5; unclear D gene. The CDR3 is 13 amino acids. V was cut by 5 bases and J by 0 bases, with 7 bases left in between. Germline V CDR1 and CDR2: ENHRY, SYGVKD. CDR3 coding DNA: TGTGCCATCAGTTCATTTAACCAAGAGACCCAGTACTTC. Encoded protein: CAISSFNQETQYF.

A word on this clonotype: A much bigger clone sits one base away, suggesting this may be a read error. The chain joins TRBV7-9 to TRBJ2-1; D perhaps matches TRBD2 (7 bases). Trimming cost V 7 bases and J 0 bases, with 10 bases left between them. The CDR3 has 14 amino acids. Germline CDR1 reads SEHNR; CDR2 reads FQNEAQ (reference sequence). The CDR3 nucleotides are TGTGCCAGCACGGGGGGCGTCTCCTACAATGAGCAGTTCTTC. It translates to CASTGGVSYNEQFF.

A remark on this clonotype: With a much larger clone just one base away, this may be a read error. The chain recombines TRBV7-6 with TRBJ1-3, with D perhaps matching TRBD1 (6 bases). The CDR3 is made up of 18 amino acids. The V gene's germline CDR1 is SGHVS and CDR2 FNYEAQ. CDR3 DNA: TGTGCCAGCAGCCCAATGAGGGACACAGTTTACTCTGGAGACACCATATATTTT. Translating it yields CASSPMRDTVYSGDTIYF.

This clonotype was detected ten times or more. This sequence joins TRBV27 and TRBJ1-5; D may be TRBD1 (5 bases). The CDR3 is made up of 16 amino acids. Germline CDR1 is MNHEY and CDR2 is SMNVEV (reference sequence). Trimming left V 5 bases short and J 0 bases short, with 14 bases between. CDR3 DNA sequence: TGTGCCAGCAGTAAAAGGCCGGGGCTTAGCAATCAGCCCCAGCATTTT. It translates to CASSKRPGLSNQPQHF.

This clonotype was found many times. The gene calls are TRBV29-1 and TRBJ2-7; TRBD2 agrees at 10 bases. This CDR3 has 13 amino acids. Germline V gene lookup returns CDR1 SQVTM and CDR2 ANQGSEA. V dropped 4 bases and J dropped 2; count of bases not matched to a gene: 2. CDR3 sequence: CSVALAGAYEQYF. CDR3 in DNA: TGCAGCGTTGCTCTAGCGGGAGCCTACGAGCAGTACTTC.

This clonotype appeared many times. V and J are TRBV29-1 and TRBJ2-1; tentative D call: TRBD2 (6 bases). CDR1 SQVTM and CDR2 ANQGSEA come from the germline V gene. The germline V and J ends were trimmed by 6 bases and 4 bases, with 16 bases remaining between them. The CDR3 runs to 14 residues. The CDR3 sequence: CSVPAPGTYNEQFF. The DNA for the CDR3 is TGCAGCGTCCCAGCCCCCGGGACTTACAATGAGCAGTTCTTC.

This chain uses TRBV12-3 or TRBV12-4 with TRBJ2-7; D is unresolved. V lost 6 bases, J lost 0 bases, and 15 bases lay in between. This CDR3 is 15 amino acids long. The CDR3 loop reads CASRWAAGDSYEQYF. The CDR3 DNA sequence: TGTGCCAGCAGATGGGCAGCCGGAGACTCCTACGAGCAGTACTTC.

This clonotype was observed a handful of times. V gene TRBV5-4 combines with J gene TRBJ2-1, with a possible D match to TRBD2 (5 bases). Trimming removed 4 bases at V and 6 bases at J, with 14 bases between. The CDR3 is 14 residues long. The germline V gene encodes CDR1 SGHNT and CDR2 YYREEE (reference sequence). CDR3 sequence reads: CASSTPTISNEQFF. The CDR3, as DNA: TGTGCCAGCAGCACCCCGACTATATCCAATGAGCAGTTCTTC.

The chain links TRBV5-1 to TRBJ2-6, with D uncertain. This CDR3 has 14 amino acids. The V gene lost 0 bases and the J gene lost 4 bases, with 5 bases spanning the gap. Germline CDR1 reads SGHRS; CDR2 reads YFSETQ. The CDR3 here is CASSLEVGANVLTF. The DNA of the CDR3 is TGCGCCAGCAGCTTGGAGGTCGGGGCCAACGTCCTGACTTTC. Complete variable domain (other parts from reference TRBV5-1 and TRBJ2-6): KAGVTQTPRYLIKTRGQQVTLSCSPISGHRSVSWYQQTPGQGLQFLFEYFSETQRNKGNFPGRFSGRQFSNSRSEMNVSTLELGDSALYLCASSLEVGANVLTFGAGSRLTVL.

This clonotype showed up many times. This chain connects TRBV6-1 to TRBJ1-1; D gene unclear. This CDR3 has 13 amino acids. Germline loops: CDR1 MNHNS, CDR2 SASEGT. The V and J ends lost 6 bases and 0 bases respectively, with 8 bases between them. CDR3 DNA: TGTGCCAGCAGGTACGACGTGAACACTGAAGCTTTCTTT. Translation gives CASRYDVNTEAFF.

To note about this clonotype: A clone one base away is much larger, so this may be a read error. This CDR3 reads CASPPQDSNQPQHF. Written as DNA, the CDR3 is TGTGCCAGCCCACCTCAGGATAGCAATCAGCCCCAGCATTTT. The V call is TRBV18, the J call TRBJ1-5, with D uncertain. This CDR3 has 14 amino acids. CDR1 KGHSH and CDR2 LQKENI come from the germline V gene.

This clonotype has just a few counts. The rearrangement links TRBV5-1 to TRBJ1-2; D not certain. This CDR3 region has 14 residues. Trimming cost V 3 bases and J 9 bases, with 18 bases left between them. The germline gives CDR1 SGHRS, CDR2 YFSETQ. This CDR3 reads CASSSDGQEASYTF. The CDR3 DNA follows: TGCGCCAGCAGCTCGGACGGCCAGGAGGCGAGCTACACCTTC.

This clonotype occurred many times. The genes are TRBV20-1 and TRBJ2-5; weak D call: TRBD1 (6 bases). Germline V gene lookup returns CDR1 DFQATT and CDR2 SNEGSKA (reference sequence). This CDR3 is built from 10 residues. Trimming shortened V by 7 bases and J by 6 bases, and 9 bases separated the two germline ends. The CDR3 reads CSVTGQTQYF. The CDR3 nucleotides read TGCAGTGTAACAGGGCAGACCCAGTACTTC.

Many counts were recorded for this clonotype. The gene calls are TRBV4-1 and TRBJ2-1; TRBD1 matches 8 bases. In germline, CDR1 is MGHRA, CDR2 YSYEKL. The CDR3 has 16 residues. With 4 bases clipped from V and 7 bases from J, the junction kept 12 bases outside the gene matches. CDR3 loop: CASSPKENRGTNEQFF. The CDR3 DNA sequence: TGCGCCAGCAGCCCAAAAGAGAACAGGGGGACGAATGAGCAGTTCTTC.

Concerning this clonotype: Because it lacks the conserved phenylalanine or tryptophan at the end, this CDR3 is likely a read error. The chain has TRBV10-3 and TRBJ2-7; weak D call: TRBD1 (5 bases). V lost 0 bases and J lost 7, with 10 bases in between. This CDR3 is 13 amino acids long. Germline V gene sequence: CDR1 ENHRY, CDR2 SYGVKD. The CDR3 nucleotides are TGTGCCATCAGTGAGTCGACAGTGAGGGAGCAGTACCTC. Protein sequence: CAISESTVREQYL.

In this sample, this clonotype turned up many times. The chain joins TRBV19 to TRBJ2-3; D ambiguous. Trimming pared 3 bases from V and 4 bases from J, leaving 23 bases between. Germline assignment: CDR1 LNHDA and CDR2 SQIVND (reference sequence). This CDR3 spans 18 amino acids. CDR3: CASSISGRIANSADTQYF. CDR3 in DNA: TGTGCCAGTAGTATTTCGGGCAGGATTGCCAATTCCGCAGATACGCAGTATTTT.

The rearrangement joins TRBV2 to TRBJ2-1; 11 bases agree with TRBD2. CDR3 length: 14 residues. After removal of 5 bases from V and 9 bases from J, the junction contained 6 bases not matched to a gene. CDR1 and CDR2 from the germline V gene are SNHLY and FYNNEI. DNA of the CDR3: TGTGCCAGCAGTCCCCAAGGGACTAGCGGTGAGCAGTTCTTC. It yields the protein CASSPQGTSGEQFF.

As regards this clonotype: Without the conserved terminal phenylalanine or tryptophan, this CDR3 likely stems from a read error. The chain joins TRBV12-3 or TRBV12-4 to TRBJ2-5, with TRBD2 matching 11 bases. Germline trimming cut 6 bases from V and 2 bases from J; bases unmatched to any gene: 2. CDR3 length: 14 amino acids. As DNA, the CDR3 is TGTGCCAGCAGCCGGACTAGCGGGCAAGAGACCCAGTACCTC. Its protein product is CASSRTSGQETQYL.

In this sample, this clonotype turned up many times. V gene TRBV28 combines with J gene TRBJ2-7; D is undetermined. Per germline, CDR1 MDHEN and CDR2 SYDVKM. The CDR3 runs to 13 residues. V was trimmed by 7 bases and J by 4 bases, leaving 14 bases between them. The CDR3 DNA reads as TGTGCCAGCACCCCGTCCCCTCAATACGAGCAGTACTTC. Its protein product is CASTPSPQYEQYF.